The clone carrying this TCR beta chain was counted at least ten times. Germline V lookup: CDR1 LNHDA, CDR2 SQIVND (reference sequence). V lost 6 bases, J lost 4 bases, and 12 bases lay in between. The CDR3 has 13 amino acids. TCRdb re-derived calls from the 5' RACE reads in MiXCR, one entry per CDR3 protein. Among approximately 100,000 distinct CDR3 sequences, 16% were seen once, and the ten largest hold around 1.3%. This sample stems from a study of early T cells in non-severe SARS-CoV-2 infection. In the study overall: Chains from this unsorted whole-blood bulk RNA could not be paired.

What was sequenced was whole blood. The receptor's source is an adult who was a healthcare worker with PCR-confirmed SARS-CoV-2 infection or an uninfected control (not recorded which). The chain employs TRBV19 and TRBJ2-5; possible D gene TRBD1, 5 bases. CDR3: CASSTVRGETQYF. The DNA for the CDR3 is TGTGCCAGTAGCACCGTTAGGGGAGAGACCCAGTACTTC. Variable domain in full (rest from reference TRBV19 and TRBJ2-5): DGGITQSPKYLFRKEGQNVTLSCEQNLNHDAMYWYRQDPGQGLRLIYYSQIVNDFQKGDIAEGYSVSREKKESFPLTVTSAQKNPTAFYLCASSTVRGETQYFGPGTRLLVL.